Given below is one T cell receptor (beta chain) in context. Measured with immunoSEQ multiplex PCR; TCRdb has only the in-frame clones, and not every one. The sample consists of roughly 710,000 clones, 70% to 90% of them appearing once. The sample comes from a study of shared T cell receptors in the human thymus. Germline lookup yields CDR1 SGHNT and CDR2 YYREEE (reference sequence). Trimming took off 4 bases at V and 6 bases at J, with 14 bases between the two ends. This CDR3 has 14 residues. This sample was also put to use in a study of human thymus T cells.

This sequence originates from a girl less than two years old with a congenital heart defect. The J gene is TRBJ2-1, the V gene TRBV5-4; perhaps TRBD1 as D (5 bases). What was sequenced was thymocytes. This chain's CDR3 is CASSTDNSVNEQFF. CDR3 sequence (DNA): TGTGCCAGCAGCACGGACAACAGTGTCAATGAGCAGTTCTTC.